This T cell receptor beta chain appears in the sequencing data of a study of T cell repertoires in cytomegalovirus infection. Study-level information: Well-studied HLA-B-restricted epitopes and recently identified HLA-C-restricted epitopes of CMV were both used in the study. Public TCR beta signatures indicated both CMV infection and matching HLA type. Study observations and caveats: The ex vivo response showed dominance by HLA-C-restricted CMV-specific TCR beta clonotypes. The cumulative frequency of public TCR beta families identified carriers of CMV plus the relevant HLA.

Looked up from germline, CDR1 is MDHEN and CDR2 is SYDVKM. This CDR3 is 15 amino acids long. V lost 4 bases to trimming and J lost 5 bases, with 17 bases between them. TCRdb passed the reads through MiXCR, listing each CDR3 protein once. The data show about 83,000 distinct CDR3 sequences, roughly 44% seen once. This clonotype has just a few counts. What it recognizes is unknown. The chain combines TRBV28 with TRBJ1-2; D ambiguous. The source is a human donor in good health (CMV status not recorded). Some clones in this sample may be carry-over from other donors' samples. The sequences come from CD8+ T cells from cultured PBMCs, collected from culture after CMV antigen stimulation. The CDR3 nucleotides are TGTGCCAGCAGTTCTGCGGTAGAAAGGGTATATGGCTACACCTTC. Its translation: CASSSAVERVYGYTF.